This TCR beta chain appears in the sequencing data of a study of T cell repertoires in ileal Crohn's disease. About the study: Median disease duration was roughly 7.9 years; roughly 35% smoked at surgery. At postoperative colonoscopy, neoterminal ileum biopsies were taken as M6. Surgery for a complication: stricturing in roughly 61%, penetrating in roughly 39%.

Documented time point: neoterminal ileum biopsy at postoperative endoscopy, about 6 months after surgery. Eligibility required adulthood, ileal or ileocolonic Crohn's disease and indicated ileocolonic resection. Data came from immunoSEQ multiplex PCR; TCRdb stores just in-frame clones and leaves some out. The sample includes tens of thousands of clones, roughly 91% of them seen just once. Germline V gene data show CDR1 as DFQATT and CDR2 as SNEGSKA (reference sequence). The germline V and J ends were trimmed by 4 bases and 6 bases, with 9 bases remaining between them. CDR3 size: 11 residues. Sequenced: ileal tissue. V is TRBV20-1 and J is TRBJ1-2, with D uncertain. This TCR was sampled from an adult with Crohn's disease. The CDR3 bases are TGCAGTGCTATCTCCCGTAATGGCTACACCTTC. Protein: CSAISRNGYTF.